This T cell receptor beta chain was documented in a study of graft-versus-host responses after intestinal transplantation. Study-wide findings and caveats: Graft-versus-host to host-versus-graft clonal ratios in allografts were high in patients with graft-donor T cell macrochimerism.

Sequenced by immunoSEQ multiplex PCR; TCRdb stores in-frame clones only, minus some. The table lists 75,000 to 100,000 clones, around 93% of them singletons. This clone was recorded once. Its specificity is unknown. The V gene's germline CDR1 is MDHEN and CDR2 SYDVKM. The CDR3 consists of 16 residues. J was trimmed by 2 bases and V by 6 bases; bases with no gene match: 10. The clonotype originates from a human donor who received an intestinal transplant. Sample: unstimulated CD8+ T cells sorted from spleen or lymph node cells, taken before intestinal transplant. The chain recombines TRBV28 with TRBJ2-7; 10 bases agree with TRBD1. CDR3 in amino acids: CASRPWTGGPTYEQYF. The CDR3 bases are TGTGCCAGCAGGCCCTGGACAGGGGGTCCAACCTACGAGCAGTACTTC.